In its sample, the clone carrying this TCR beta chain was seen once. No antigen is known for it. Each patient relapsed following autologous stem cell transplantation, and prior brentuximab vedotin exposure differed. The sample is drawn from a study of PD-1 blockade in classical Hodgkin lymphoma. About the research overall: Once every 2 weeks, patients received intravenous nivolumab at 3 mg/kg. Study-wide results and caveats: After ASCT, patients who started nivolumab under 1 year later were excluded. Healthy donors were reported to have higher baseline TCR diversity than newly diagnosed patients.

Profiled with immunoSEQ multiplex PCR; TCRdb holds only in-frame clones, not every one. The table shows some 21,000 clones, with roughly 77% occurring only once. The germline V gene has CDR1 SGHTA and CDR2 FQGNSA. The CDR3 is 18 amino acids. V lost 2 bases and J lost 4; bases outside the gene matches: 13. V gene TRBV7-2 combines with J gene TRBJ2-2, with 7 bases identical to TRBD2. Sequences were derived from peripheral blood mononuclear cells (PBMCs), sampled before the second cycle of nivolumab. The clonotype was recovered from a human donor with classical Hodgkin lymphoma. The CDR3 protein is CASSLPRGSGTATGELFF. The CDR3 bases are TGTGCCAGCAGCTTACCCCGGGGGAGCGGGACTGCCACCGGGGAGCTGTTTTTT.